This paragraph covers one T cell receptor beta chain sequence. Data came from immunoSEQ multiplex PCR; TCRdb stores just in-frame clones and leaves some out. Counted here are roughly 15,000 clones, around 86% occurring once; the ten biggest clones make up around 6.1%. Indicated time point: pre-treatment baseline. This sample stems from a study of blood T cell dynamics during melanoma immunotherapy. The CDR3 totals 11 residues. The V gene end was trimmed by 7 bases and the J gene end by 9 bases; junction bases not matched to a gene: 3. Per germline, CDR1 SNHLY and CDR2 FYNNEI. This TCR came from a human donor with melanoma. This rearrangement joins TRBV2 to TRBJ2-1, with 7 bases that match TRBD1. The source was blood, collected from a patient treated with checkpoint blockade. CDR3 sequence (DNA): TGTGCCAGCAAGGGGGCGAGTGAGCAGTTCTTC. Translated, it gives CASKGASEQFF.